The rows below give T cell receptor beta chains drawn from one sample of a study of beta chain features in type 1 diabetes. TCRdb keeps only in-frame clones here, not all; method: immunoSEQ multiplex PCR. The table includes over 150,000 clones, less than 10% detected once. The sample comprised central memory CD4+ T cells from blood. These receptors originate from a man younger than 30 with type 1 diabetes. CDR3s include the opening cysteine and the closing phenylalanine or tryptophan. The D gene is left open where the match is weak. The size entry is marked missing in some rows and otherwise reads once, few, many or a size class.

CASSVTGRQPQHF	TGTGCCAGCAGCGTGACAGGGCGGCAGCCCCAGCATTTT	TRBJ1-5	TRBV7-8	few	TRBD1
CASSLERSDTQYF	TGTGCCAGCAGCTTAGAGCGGTCAGATACGCAGTATTTT	TRBJ2-3	TRBV7-2	many	.
CASSELDRGRGYGYTF	TGTGCCAGCAGTGAACTGGACAGGGGGCGAGGCTATGGCTACACCTTC	TRBJ1-2	TRBV2	.	TRBD1
CASSPDQSGETQYF	TGTGCCAGCTCACCGGACCAGAGCGGGGAGACCCAGTACTTC	TRBJ2-5	TRBV18	.	.
CASRDRENTEAFF	TGTGCCAGCAGGGACCGGGAGAACACTGAAGCTTTCTTT	TRBJ1-1	TRBV2	.	.
CASSRDRGGDTQYF	TGTGCCAGCTCCCGGGACAGGGGTGGCGATACGCAGTATTTT	TRBJ2-3	TRBV5-6	.	TRBD1
CASSQEFTVDTQYF	TGTGCCAGCAGCCAAGAATTCACGGTAGATACGCAGTATTTT	TRBJ2-3	TRBV14	.	.
CASSEFGSGVREQYF	TGTGCCAGCAGTGAATTCGGATCAGGGGTCCGGGAGCAGTACTTC	TRBJ2-7	TRBV2	.	.
CASSLYRQGVDEQFF	TGTGCCAGCAGCTTGTATCGACAGGGGGTGGATGAGCAGTTCTTC	TRBJ2-1	TRBV5-4	few	TRBD1
CASSPRQGPGELFF	TGTGCCAGCAGCCCTCGACAGGGCCCCGGGGAGCTGTTTTTT	TRBJ2-2	TRBV11-2	few	TRBD1
CASSARVGGPPQYF	TGTGCCAGCAGCGCCAGGGTCGGGGGTCCCCCCCAGTATTTT	TRBJ2-3	TRBV9	.	.
CASSRVLSTDTQYF	TGTGCCAGCAGCCGTGTTTTAAGCACAGATACGCAGTATTTT	TRBJ2-3	TRBV11-2	.	.
CASSLGLALGETQYF	TGTGCCAGCAGCTTGGGACTAGCGCTTGGAGAGACCCAGTACTTC	TRBJ2-5	TRBV11-3	few	TRBD2
CASSARGMANEKLFF	TGTGCCAGCTCAGCGAGGGGGATGGCTAATGAAAAACTGTTTTTT	TRBJ1-4	TRBV18	few	.
CASSSTGLNTGELFF	TGTGCCAGCAGCTCGACAGGGCTGAACACCGGGGAGCTGTTTTTT	TRBJ2-2	TRBV9	few	TRBD1
CASSSGQEEQFF	TGTGCCAGCAGTTCGGGACAGGAGGAGCAGTTCTTC	TRBJ2-1	TRBV28	.	TRBD1
CASSLGNQGNEQFF	TGCGCCAGCAGCTTGGGGAATCAGGGGAATGAGCAGTTCTTC	TRBJ2-1	TRBV5-1	few	.
CASSSINYEQYF	TGTGCCAGCAGCTCTATCAACTACGAGCAGTACTTC	TRBJ2-7	TRBV7-2	few	.
CASSPQGAYEETQYF	TGTGCCAGCAGCCCACAGGGGGCGTATGAGGAGACCCAGTACTTC	TRBJ2-5	TRBV4-2	few	TRBD1
CASSLDGQGMYEQYF	TGTGCCAGTAGTCTCGACGGACAGGGGATGTACGAGCAGTACTTC	TRBJ2-7	TRBV19	few	TRBD1
CASSDRQAYGYTF	TGTGCCAGCAGCGACCGACAGGCGTATGGCTACACCTTC	TRBJ1-2	TRBV7-2	.	.
CASSTARVPGNSPLHF	TGTGCCAGCAGCACGGCGAGGGTCCCCGGTAATTCACCCCTCCACTTT	TRBJ1-6	TRBV9	few	.
CASRQGTEAGNTIYF	TGTGCCAGCAGACAAGGGACAGAGGCTGGAAACACCATATATTTT	TRBJ1-3	TRBV11-2	.	TRBD1
CASSTKGTSGFANTGELFF	TGTGCCAGCAGCACAAAAGGGACTAGCGGTTTCGCGAACACCGGGGAGCTGTTTTTT	TRBJ2-2	TRBV11-2	.	TRBD2
CASSLREGGAKRETQYF	TGTGCCAGTAGTCTTCGGGAAGGGGGCGCGAAGCGGGAGACCCAGTACTTC	TRBJ2-5	TRBV19	.	TRBD1
CASSQVWGQGGELFF	TGTGCCAGCAGCCAAGTCTGGGGGCAAGGCGGGGAGCTGTTTTTT	TRBJ2-2	TRBV14	.	.
CASSPGQGGSGNTIYF	TGTGCCAGCTCACCCGGCCAGGGGGGATCTGGAAACACCATATATTTT	TRBJ1-3	TRBV18	.	TRBD1
CASSAPSGNEKLFF	TGTGCCAGCAGCGCCCCCTCAGGGAACGAAAAACTGTTTTTT	TRBJ1-4	TRBV9	.	.
CASSSPGLPYEQYF	TGTGCCAGCAGTTCACCGGGACTCCCCTACGAGCAGTACTTC	TRBJ2-7	TRBV27	.	.
CAWSVFGRGQVTEAFF	TGTGCCTGGAGTGTATTCGGTAGGGGGCAGGTCACTGAAGCTTTCTTT	TRBJ1-1	TRBV30	.	TRBD1